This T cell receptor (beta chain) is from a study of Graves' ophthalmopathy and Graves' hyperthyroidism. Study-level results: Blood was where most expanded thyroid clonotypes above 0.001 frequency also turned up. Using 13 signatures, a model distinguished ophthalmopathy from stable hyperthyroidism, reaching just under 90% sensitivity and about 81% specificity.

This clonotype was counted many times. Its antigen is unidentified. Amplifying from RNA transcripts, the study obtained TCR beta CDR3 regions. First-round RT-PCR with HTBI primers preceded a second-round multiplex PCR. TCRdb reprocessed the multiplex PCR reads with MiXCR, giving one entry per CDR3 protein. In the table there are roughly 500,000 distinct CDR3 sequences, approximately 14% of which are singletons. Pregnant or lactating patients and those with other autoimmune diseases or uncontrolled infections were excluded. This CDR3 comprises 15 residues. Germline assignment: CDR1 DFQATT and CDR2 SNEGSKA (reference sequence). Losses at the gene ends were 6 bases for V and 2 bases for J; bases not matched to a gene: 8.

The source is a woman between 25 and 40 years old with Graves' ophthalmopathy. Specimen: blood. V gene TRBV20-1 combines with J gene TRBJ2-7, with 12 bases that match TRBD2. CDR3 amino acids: CSASGLAGITYEQYF. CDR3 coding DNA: TGCAGTGCGAGCGGACTAGCGGGGATTACCTACGAGCAGTACTTC.